This T cell receptor beta chain was documented in a study of metastatic and nonmetastatic thyroid tumors. The overall study: Repertoire data that came from the blood and tumor or nodule tissue of malignant and benign thyroid patients were compared. Study-level findings and limits: Within blood and tumor, benign nodules reportedly had significantly lower TCR beta diversity than malignant thyroid tumors did.

After removal of 8 bases from V and 7 bases from J, the junction contained 8 bases not matched to a gene. Germline V CDR1 and CDR2: SNHLY, FYNNEI. CDR3 length: 13 residues. How the authors handled the data: Clinicopathological groups of papillary thyroid cancer showed CDR3 differences that were used to build a distant-metastasis classifier. TCRdb reanalyzed the PCR reads with MiXCR. TCRdb's processing, not the study's, gives the V and J calls here. The sample contains around 14,000 clones, approximately 3.9% of which appear only once. Concerning this clone: The antigen is undetermined.

None of the patients had undergone any treatment ahead of thyroid surgery. The specimen was tumor tissue. The origin of this receptor is a female donor with papillary thyroid cancer or a benign thyroid nodule (not recorded which). Some clones in this sample may be carry-over from other donors' samples. The J gene is TRBJ1-2, the V gene TRBV2; 9 positions match TRBD1. The CDR3 here is CASGDRGKGGYTF. CDR3 DNA: TGTGCCAGCGGAGACAGGGGGAAGGGTGGCTACACCTTC.